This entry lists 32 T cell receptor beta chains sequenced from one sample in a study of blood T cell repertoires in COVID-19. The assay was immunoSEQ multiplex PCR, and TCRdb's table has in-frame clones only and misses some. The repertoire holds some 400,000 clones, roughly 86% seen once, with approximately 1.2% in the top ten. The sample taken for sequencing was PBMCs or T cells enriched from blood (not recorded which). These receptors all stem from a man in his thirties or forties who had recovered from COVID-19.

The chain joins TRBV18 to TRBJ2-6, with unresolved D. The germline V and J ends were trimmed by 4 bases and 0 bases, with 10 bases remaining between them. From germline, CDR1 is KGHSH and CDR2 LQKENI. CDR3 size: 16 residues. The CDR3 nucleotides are TGTGCCAGCTCACTCTCCAGTCACTCTGGGGCCAACGTCCTGACTTTC. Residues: CASSLSSHSGANVLTF.

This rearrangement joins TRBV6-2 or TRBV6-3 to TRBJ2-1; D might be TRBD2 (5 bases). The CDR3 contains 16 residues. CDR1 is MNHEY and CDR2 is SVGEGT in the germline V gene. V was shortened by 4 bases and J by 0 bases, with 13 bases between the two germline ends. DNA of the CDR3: TGTGCCAGCAGTTCCGCGACGGGGAACTCCTACAATGAGCAGTTCTTC. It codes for CASSSATGNSYNEQFF.

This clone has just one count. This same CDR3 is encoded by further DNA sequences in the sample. The CDR3 sequence: CAWSGQGNTEAFF. The CDR3 DNA sequence: TGTGCCTGGAGCGGACAGGGAAACACTGAAGCTTTCTTT. The chain employs TRBV30 and TRBJ1-1, with TRBD1 identical over 8 bases. V trimming: 3 bases; J trimming: 2 bases; junction bases outside the gene matches: 2. There are 13 residues in the CDR3. The germline CDR1 and CDR2 sequences are GTSNPN and SVGIG (reference sequence).

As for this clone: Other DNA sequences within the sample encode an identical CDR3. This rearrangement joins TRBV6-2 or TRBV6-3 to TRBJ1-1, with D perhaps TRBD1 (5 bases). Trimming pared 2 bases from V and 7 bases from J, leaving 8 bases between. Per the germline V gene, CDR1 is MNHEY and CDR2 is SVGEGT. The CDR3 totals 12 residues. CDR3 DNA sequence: TGTGCCAGCAGTTACGCGGGGGTTGAAGCTTTCTTT. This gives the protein CASSYAGVEAFF.

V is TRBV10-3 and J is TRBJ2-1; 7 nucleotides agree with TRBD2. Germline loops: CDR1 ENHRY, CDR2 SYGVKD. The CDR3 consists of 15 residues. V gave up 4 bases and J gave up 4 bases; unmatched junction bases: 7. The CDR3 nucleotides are TGTGCCATCAGTGCAGCGCGGGGGACTTACAATGAGCAGTTCTTC. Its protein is CAISAARGTYNEQFF.

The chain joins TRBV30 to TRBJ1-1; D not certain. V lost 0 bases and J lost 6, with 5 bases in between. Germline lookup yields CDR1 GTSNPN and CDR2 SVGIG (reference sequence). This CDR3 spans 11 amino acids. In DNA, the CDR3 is TGTGCCTGGAGTGTACTCTCTGAAGCTTTCTTT. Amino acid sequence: CAWSVLSEAFF.

CDR3 sequence: CASSQDSGGHVHEQFF. The CDR3 DNA follows: TGCGCCAGCAGCCAAGATTCCGGGGGGCATGTCCATGAGCAGTTCTTC. The chain carries TRBV4-3 and TRBJ2-1; TRBD2 is a possible D gene (7 bases). V dropped 0 bases and J dropped 8 bases, with 17 bases sitting between them. The germline CDR1 and CDR2 sequences are LGHNA and YSLEER. The CDR3 is made up of 16 amino acids.

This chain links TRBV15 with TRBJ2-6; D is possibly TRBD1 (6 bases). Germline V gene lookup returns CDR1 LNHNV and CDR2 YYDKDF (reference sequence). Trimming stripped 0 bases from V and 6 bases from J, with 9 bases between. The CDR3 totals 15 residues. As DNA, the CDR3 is TGTGCCACCAGCAGAGAACAGGGAGCGGCCAACGTCCTGACTTTC. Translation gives CATSREQGAANVLTF.

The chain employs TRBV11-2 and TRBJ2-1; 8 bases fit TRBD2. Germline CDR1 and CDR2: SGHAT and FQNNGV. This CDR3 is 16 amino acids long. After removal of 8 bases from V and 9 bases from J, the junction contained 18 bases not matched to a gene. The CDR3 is CASGSALRGGLSEQFF. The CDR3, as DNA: TGTGCCAGCGGTTCCGCCCTTCGGGGGGGCCTTAGTGAGCAGTTCTTC.

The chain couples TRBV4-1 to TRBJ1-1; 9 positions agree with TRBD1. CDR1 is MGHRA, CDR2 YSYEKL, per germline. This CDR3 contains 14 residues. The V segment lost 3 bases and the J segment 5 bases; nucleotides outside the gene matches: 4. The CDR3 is CASSQVGTGTEAFF. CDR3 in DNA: TGCGCCAGCAGCCAGGTAGGGACAGGGACTGAAGCTTTCTTT.

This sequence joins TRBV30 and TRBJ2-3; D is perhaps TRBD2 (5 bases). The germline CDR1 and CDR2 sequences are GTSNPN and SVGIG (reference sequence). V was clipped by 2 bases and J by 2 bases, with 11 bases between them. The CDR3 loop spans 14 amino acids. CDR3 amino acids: CAWSPGLATDTQYF. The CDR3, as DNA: TGTGCCTGGAGTCCAGGACTGGCCACAGATACGCAGTATTTT.

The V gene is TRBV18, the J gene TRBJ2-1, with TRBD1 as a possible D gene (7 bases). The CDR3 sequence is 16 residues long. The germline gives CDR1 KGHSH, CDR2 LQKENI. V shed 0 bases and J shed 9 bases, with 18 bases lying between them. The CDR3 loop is CASSPPARGEYGEQFF. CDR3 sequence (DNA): TGTGCCAGCTCACCACCGGCCAGGGGGGAATATGGTGAGCAGTTCTTC.

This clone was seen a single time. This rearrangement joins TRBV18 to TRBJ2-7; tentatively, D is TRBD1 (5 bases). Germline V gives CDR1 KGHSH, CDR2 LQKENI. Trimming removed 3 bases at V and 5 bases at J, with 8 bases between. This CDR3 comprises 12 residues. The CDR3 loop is CASSPAGNEQYF. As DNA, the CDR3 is TGTGCCAGCTCACCCGCAGGGAACGAGCAGTACTTC.

The CDR3 protein is CASSLSFKGQGPNSPLHF. The CDR3 DNA follows: TGCGCCAGCAGCTTATCGTTCAAGGGGCAGGGTCCCAATTCACCCCTCCACTTT. The chain carries TRBV5-1 and TRBJ1-6; maybe TRBD1 (5 bases). CDR1 SGHRS and CDR2 YFSETQ come from the germline V gene. The CDR3 contains 18 residues. Deletions cut 2 bases from V and 7 bases from J, with 22 bases between.

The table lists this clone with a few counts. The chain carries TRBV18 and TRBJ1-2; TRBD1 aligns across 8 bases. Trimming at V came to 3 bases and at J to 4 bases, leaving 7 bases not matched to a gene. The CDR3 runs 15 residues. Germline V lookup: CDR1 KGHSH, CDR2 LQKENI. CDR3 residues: CASSPLQGVAYGYTF. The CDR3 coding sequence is TGTGCCAGCTCACCTCTACAGGGGGTGGCCTATGGCTACACCTTC.

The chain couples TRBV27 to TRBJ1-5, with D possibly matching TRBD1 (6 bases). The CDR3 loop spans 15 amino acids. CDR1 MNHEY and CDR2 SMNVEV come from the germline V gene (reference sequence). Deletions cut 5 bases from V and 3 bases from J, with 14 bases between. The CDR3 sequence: CASSPMPGANQPQHF. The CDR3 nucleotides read TGTGCCAGCAGTCCCATGCCAGGGGCCAATCAGCCCCAGCATTTT.

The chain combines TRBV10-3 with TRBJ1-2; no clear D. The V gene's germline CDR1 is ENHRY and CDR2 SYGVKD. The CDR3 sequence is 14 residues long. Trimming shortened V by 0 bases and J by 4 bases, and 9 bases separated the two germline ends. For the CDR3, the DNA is TGTGCCATCAGTGAGTCGTCCACAATCTATGGCTACACCTTC. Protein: CAISESSTIYGYTF.

For the CDR3, the DNA is TGCGCCAGCAGCCAAGTGGGGCGCGGGGGGGCCAATGAGCAGTTCTTC. Translated: CASSQVGRGGANEQFF. V and J are TRBV4-3 and TRBJ2-1; 9 positions agree with TRBD2. V lost 1 base, J lost 6 bases, and 7 bases stayed unmatched. The CDR3 has 16 residues. Germline CDR1 reads LGHNA; CDR2 reads YSLEER.

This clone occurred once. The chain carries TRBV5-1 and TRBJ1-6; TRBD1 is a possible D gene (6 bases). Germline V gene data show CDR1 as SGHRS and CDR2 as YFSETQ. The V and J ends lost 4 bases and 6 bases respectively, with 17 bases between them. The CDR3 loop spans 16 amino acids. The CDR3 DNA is TGCGCCAGCAGCCAGGGGACCTGGGGGGGTAATTCACCCCTCCACTTT. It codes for CASSQGTWGGNSPLHF.

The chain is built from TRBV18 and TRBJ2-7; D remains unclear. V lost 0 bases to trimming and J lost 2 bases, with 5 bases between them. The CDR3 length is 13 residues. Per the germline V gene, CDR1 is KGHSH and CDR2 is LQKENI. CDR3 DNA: TGTGCCAGCTCACCACCGTTAACCTACGAGCAGTACTTC. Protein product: CASSPPLTYEQYF.

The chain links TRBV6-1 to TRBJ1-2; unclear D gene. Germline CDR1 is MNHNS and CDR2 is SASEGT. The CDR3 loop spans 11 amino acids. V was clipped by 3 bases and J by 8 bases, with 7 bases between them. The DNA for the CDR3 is TGTGCCAGCAGTGATGTTGGCGGCTACACCTTC. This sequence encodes CASSDVGGYTF.

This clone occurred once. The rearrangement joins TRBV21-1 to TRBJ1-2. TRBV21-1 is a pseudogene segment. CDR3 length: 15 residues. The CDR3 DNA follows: TGTGCCAGCAGCAAAGCTCAGCAGGACTTCCGTGGCTACACCTTC. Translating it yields CASSKAQQDFRGYTF.

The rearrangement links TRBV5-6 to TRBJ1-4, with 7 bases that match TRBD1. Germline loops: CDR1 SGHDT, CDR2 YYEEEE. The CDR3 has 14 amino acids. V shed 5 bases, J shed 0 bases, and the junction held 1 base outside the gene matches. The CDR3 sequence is CASRQGPTNEKLFF. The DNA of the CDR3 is TGTGCCAGCAGACAGGGGCCAACTAATGAAAAACTGTTTTTT.

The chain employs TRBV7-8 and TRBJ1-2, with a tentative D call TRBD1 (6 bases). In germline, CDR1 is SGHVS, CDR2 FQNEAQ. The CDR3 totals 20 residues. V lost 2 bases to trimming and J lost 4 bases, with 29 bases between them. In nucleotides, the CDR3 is TGTGCCAGCAGCTTAAAGTCAGGGGCGGCAGTCCGATCCGACCTCTATGGCTACACCTTC. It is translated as CASSLKSGAAVRSDLYGYTF.

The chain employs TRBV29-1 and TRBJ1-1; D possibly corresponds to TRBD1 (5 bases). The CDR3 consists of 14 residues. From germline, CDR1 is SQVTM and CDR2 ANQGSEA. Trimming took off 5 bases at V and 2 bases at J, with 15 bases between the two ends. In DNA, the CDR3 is TGCAGCGTTCTCGCCCTGACAGTAAACACTGAAGCTTTCTTT. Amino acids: CSVLALTVNTEAFF.

CDR3 DNA: TGTGCCAGCTCACCGACGGGGAGGGAAACTGAAGCTTTCTTT. Translating it yields CASSPTGRETEAFF. The chain recombines TRBV18 with TRBJ1-1; no clear D. Germline V gene sequence: CDR1 KGHSH, CDR2 LQKENI. Trimming took off 3 bases at V and 5 bases at J, with 13 bases between the two ends. This CDR3 is 14 amino acids long.

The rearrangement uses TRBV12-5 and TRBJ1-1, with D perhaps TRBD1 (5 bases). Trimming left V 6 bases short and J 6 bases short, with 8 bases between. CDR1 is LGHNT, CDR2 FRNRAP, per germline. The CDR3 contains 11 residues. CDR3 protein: CASGGRPEAFF. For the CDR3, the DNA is TGTGCTAGTGGGGGGCGGCCTGAAGCTTTCTTT.

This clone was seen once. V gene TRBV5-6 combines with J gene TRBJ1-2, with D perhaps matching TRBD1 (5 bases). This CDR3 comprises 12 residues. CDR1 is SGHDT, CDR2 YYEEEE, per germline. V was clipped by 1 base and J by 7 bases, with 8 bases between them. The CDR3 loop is CASSLWQGGYTF. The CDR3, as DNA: TGTGCCAGCAGCTTGTGGCAGGGTGGCTACACCTTC.

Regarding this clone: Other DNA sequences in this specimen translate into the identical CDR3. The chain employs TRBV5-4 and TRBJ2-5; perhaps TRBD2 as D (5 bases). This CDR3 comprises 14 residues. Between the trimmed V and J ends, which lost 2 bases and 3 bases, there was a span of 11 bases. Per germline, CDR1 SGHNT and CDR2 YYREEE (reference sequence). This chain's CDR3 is CASSFGPGKETQYF. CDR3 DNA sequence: TGTGCCAGCAGCTTCGGTCCGGGGAAAGAGACCCAGTACTTC.

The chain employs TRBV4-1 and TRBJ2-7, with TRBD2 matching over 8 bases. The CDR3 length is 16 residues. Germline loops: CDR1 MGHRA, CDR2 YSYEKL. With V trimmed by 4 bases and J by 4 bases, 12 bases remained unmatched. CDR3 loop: CASSRQAAGGRYEQYF. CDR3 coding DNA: TGCGCCAGCAGCCGGCAAGCGGCGGGGGGACGGTACGAGCAGTACTTC.

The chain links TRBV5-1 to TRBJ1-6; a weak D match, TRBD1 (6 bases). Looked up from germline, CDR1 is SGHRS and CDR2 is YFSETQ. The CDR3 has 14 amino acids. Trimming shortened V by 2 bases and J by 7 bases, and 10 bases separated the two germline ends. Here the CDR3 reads CASSFGQQNSPLHF. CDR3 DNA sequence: TGCGCCAGCAGCTTCGGACAGCAGAATTCACCCCTCCACTTT. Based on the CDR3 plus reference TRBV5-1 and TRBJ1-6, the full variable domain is KAGVTQTPRYLIKTRGQQVTLSCSPISGHRSVSWYQQTPGQGLQFLFEYFSETQRNKGNFPGRFSGRQFSNSRSEMNVSTLELGDSALYLCASSFGQQNSPLHFGNGTRLTVT.

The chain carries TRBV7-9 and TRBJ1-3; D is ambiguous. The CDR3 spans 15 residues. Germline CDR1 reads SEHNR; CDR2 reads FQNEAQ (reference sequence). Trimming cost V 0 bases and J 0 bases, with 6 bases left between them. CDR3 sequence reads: CASSLAAVSGNTIYF. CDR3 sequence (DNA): TGTGCCAGCAGCTTAGCGGCAGTCTCTGGAAACACCATATATTTT.